This T cell receptor (beta chain) was retrieved from a study of multiple sclerosis patients with progressive multifocal leukoencephalopathy. Study conclusions and caveats: Lower normalized Shannon entropy suggested reduced TRB diversity in most PML patients.

Method: immunoSEQ multiplex PCR; TCRdb's copy keeps in-frame clones and lacks some. The data show more than 30,000 clones, with 87% seen just once and about 5.7% held by the top ten. Concerning this clone: The antigen remains undetermined.

The CDR3 is 12 residues long. V was cut by 3 bases and J by 3 bases, with 6 bases left in between. Germline V gives CDR1 MNHNY, CDR2 SVGAGI (reference sequence). Time point: time of PML onset. PML in natalizumab-treated patients developed after between about 15 and 56 months of natalizumab therapy. Every listed patient previously received interferon beta; all PML patients were women. Sequences were derived from PBMCs, sampled from a patient treated with natalizumab. The TCR comes from a woman in her thirties or forties with progressive multifocal leukoencephalopathy. The chain carries TRBV6-6 and TRBJ2-7; no definite D call. The CDR3 sequence: CASSYEFYEQYF. Here the CDR3 DNA reads TGTGCCAGCAGTTATGAGTTCTACGAGCAGTACTTC.